The clone carrying this TCR beta chain was picked up many times. As yet, its antigen is unknown. These data come from a study of T-cell reconstitution after alpha-beta-depleted transplantation in children. Findings and limits, study-wide: T cells produced anew were the main source of T-cell counts and diversity one year after transplant. Some patients' high day-60 TCRbeta diversity was attributed to recipient cells surviving conditioning.

This CDR3 comprises 13 residues. CDR1 and CDR2 from the germline V gene are DFQATT and SNEGSKA (reference sequence). After removal of 8 bases from V and 8 bases from J, the junction contained 11 bases not matched to a gene. Unique molecular identifiers were built into the TCRbeta library. TCRdb re-analysed the PCR reads in MiXCR, keeping a single row per CDR3 protein. The table shows 200,000 to 300,000 distinct CDR3 sequences, with 6.5% to 9% occurring only once. The V gene is TRBV20-1, the J gene TRBJ2-3; 9 nucleotides match TRBD2. This sequence originates from a male patient younger than 18 who had a stem cell transplant for acute lymphoblastic leukemia, so the T cells may come from the graft donor. Material: PBMCs, mostly from graft donor cells, obtained 180 days after TCRalphabeta/CD19-depleted stem cell transplant. The CDR3 loop is CSLGGGGAGTQYF. The CDR3 bases are TGCAGTCTCGGAGGCGGGGGGGCAGGTACGCAGTATTTT.